The clone carrying this T cell receptor beta chain was counted a few times. Full-length variable regions came from constant-region reverse primers plus semi-nested Nested Universal Primer A PCR. TCRdb independently ran MiXCR on the 5' RACE reads; one entry per CDR3 protein. The table has tens of thousands of distinct CDR3 sequences, roughly 30% seen once. The CDR3 consists of 13 residues. V was pared by 3 bases and J by 3 bases, with 8 bases between. V usage is TRBV12-3 or TRBV12-4 and J usage is TRBJ2-5; possible D gene TRBD1, 5 bases. The specimen was tumor-infiltrating memory CD4+ T cells sorted from the breast tumor. As to subset: memory CD4+ T cells, CD4+CD45RO+CD25-. This receptor was obtained from a female donor with breast cancer. The CDR3 sequence: CASSLNRKETQYF. The CDR3 DNA sequence: TGTGCCAGCAGTTTGAACAGGAAAGAGACCCAGTACTTC.